A single sample is the source of the 8 T cell receptor beta chains below, sequenced in a study of blood T cell repertoires in COVID-19. Sequencing used immunoSEQ multiplex PCR; TCRdb keeps in-frame clones, though not all of them. This table holds about 400,000 clones, approximately 85% found once. Sequencing was carried out using PBMCs or T cells enriched from blood (not recorded which). The source is a woman between 40 and 55 years old with acute COVID-19.

The chain carries TRBV5-1 and TRBJ2-1, with TRBD1 matching 8 bases. The J segment lost 8 bases and the V segment lost 3 bases, leaving 7 bases of the junction unmatched. The germline V gene has CDR1 SGHRS and CDR2 YFSETQ. This CDR3 is built from 14 residues. CDR3 in DNA: TGCGCCAGCAGCTCCCGGGACAGGACAGATGAGCAGTTCTTC. It is translated as CASSSRDRTDEQFF. The entire variable domain, with the rest obtained from reference TRBV5-1 and TRBJ2-1, is as follows: KAGVTQTPRYLIKTRGQQVTLSCSPISGHRSVSWYQQTPGQGLQFLFEYFSETQRNKGNFPGRFSGRQFSNSRSEMNVSTLELGDSALYLCASSSRDRTDEQFFGPGTRLTVL.

The J gene is TRBJ1-4, the V gene TRBV2, with TRBD1 identical over 7 bases. Germline V gene lookup returns CDR1 SNHLY and CDR2 FYNNEI. The J segment lost 8 bases and the V segment lost 1 base, leaving 10 bases of the junction unmatched. The CDR3 sequence is 16 residues long. The CDR3 loop is CASSEVIGTEFEKLFF. The CDR3 bases are TGTGCCAGCAGTGAAGTCATAGGGACAGAGTTCGAAAAACTGTTTTTT.

This chain links TRBV19 with TRBJ1-1, with 12 bases aligning to TRBD1. The V gene's germline CDR1 is LNHDA and CDR2 SQIVND (reference sequence). With 4 bases clipped from V and 2 bases from J, the junction kept 11 bases outside the gene matches. The CDR3 contains 18 residues. CDR3 DNA sequence: TGTGCCAGTAGTACGAACCGGGGGACAGGGGGCTTAAACACTGAAGCTTTCTTT. This sequence encodes CASSTNRGTGGLNTEAFF.

The rearrangement uses TRBV6-2 or TRBV6-3 and TRBJ1-2; 9 bases match TRBD1. Germline CDR1 reads MNHEY; CDR2 reads SVGEGT. V lost 4 bases to trimming and J lost 5 bases; unmatched junction nucleotides: 8. The length of the CDR3 is 15 residues. CDR3 amino acids: CASSFRTGEEYGYTF. Written as DNA, the CDR3 is TGTGCCAGCAGTTTCAGGACAGGGGAGGAATATGGCTACACCTTC.

V gene TRBV29-1 combines with J gene TRBJ1-4; 9 bases are shared with TRBD1. The CDR3 totals 17 residues. Germline V lookup: CDR1 SQVTM, CDR2 ANQGSEA. V dropped 7 bases and J dropped 7; count of bases not matched to a gene: 19. This CDR3 reads CSALGGQGPAGGEKLFF. The CDR3, as DNA: TGCAGCGCCCTGGGGGGACAGGGCCCCGCGGGGGGTGAAAAACTGTTTTTT.

The J gene is TRBJ1-6, the V gene TRBV6-6; TRBD1 matches at 8 bases. Germline CDR1 and CDR2: MNHNY and SVGAGI (reference sequence). The V gene end was trimmed by 5 bases and the J gene end by 10 bases; junction bases not matched to a gene: 10. The CDR3 loop spans 15 amino acids. The CDR3 region is CASSPMTGEGSPLHF. CDR3 nucleotides: TGTGCCAGCAGTCCCATGACAGGGGAAGGCTCACCCCTCCACTTT.

This clone has a single count. CDR3 sequence (DNA): TGTGCCAGCAGCTTAGCGCAGGGGGCTAATCAGCCCCAGCATTTT. Translation: CASSLAQGANQPQHF. The gene calls are TRBV7-9 and TRBJ1-5; 8 bases line up with TRBD1. CDR1 and CDR2 from the germline V gene are SEHNR and FQNEAQ (reference sequence). CDR3 length equals 15 residues. The V and J ends lost 0 bases and 4 bases, in that order; junction bases with no gene match: 2.

The chain recombines TRBV29-1 with TRBJ2-7, with D perhaps TRBD1 (5 bases). V gave up 6 bases and J gave up 2 bases, with 11 bases separating them. Germline CDR1 is SQVTM and CDR2 is ANQGSEA. The CDR3 loop spans 12 amino acids. The chain's CDR3 is CSVAPGPYEQYF. The CDR3 DNA sequence: TGCAGCGTAGCTCCAGGGCCCTACGAGCAGTACTTC.